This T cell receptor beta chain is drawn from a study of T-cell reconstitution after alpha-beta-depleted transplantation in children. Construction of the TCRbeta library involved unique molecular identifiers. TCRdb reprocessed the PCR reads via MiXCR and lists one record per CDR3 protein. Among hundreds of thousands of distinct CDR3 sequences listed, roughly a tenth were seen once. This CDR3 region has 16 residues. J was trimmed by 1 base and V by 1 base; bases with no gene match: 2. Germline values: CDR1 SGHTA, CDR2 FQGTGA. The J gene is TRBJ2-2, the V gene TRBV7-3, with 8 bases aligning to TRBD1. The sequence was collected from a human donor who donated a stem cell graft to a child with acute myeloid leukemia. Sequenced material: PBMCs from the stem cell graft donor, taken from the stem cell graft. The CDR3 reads CASSLRQGWNTGELFF. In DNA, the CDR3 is TGTGCCAGCAGCTTAAGACAGGGGTGGAACACCGGGGAGCTGTTTTTT.